This is a list of T cell receptor beta chains from one sample in a study of T cells in Graves' hyperthyroidism and ophthalmopathy. Each CDR3 protein gets one entry after TCRdb re-called the multiplex PCR reads with MiXCR. The data hold approximately 510,000 distinct CDR3 sequences, with approximately 49% observed a single time. The sample was peripheral blood or thyroid tissue (not recorded which). These receptors were obtained from an adult woman with Graves' disease, either hyperthyroidism or ophthalmopathy (not recorded which). CDR3s include the opening cysteine and the closing phenylalanine or tryptophan. The order of the fields is V gene, J gene, clone size, D gene, CDR3 DNA, CDR3 protein. A D gene is named only where the DNA matches it firmly. Clone size is shown for a subset of rows, as once, few, many or a class of expanded clone.

TRBV7-9,TRBJ1-2,-,TRBD1,TGTGCAAGCAGCTCCGGGACAGGGATGGCCTATGGCTACACCTTC,CASSSGTGMAYGYTF
TRBV5-1,TRBJ1-1,many,-,TGCGCCAGCAGCCAGAGGACGGTAAACACTGAAGCTTTCTTT,CASSQRTVNTEAFF
TRBV20-1,TRBJ2-6,once,-,TGCAGTGCTAGGCGAGGGACTGGGGCCAACGTCCTGACTTTC,CSARRGTGANVLTF
TRBV20-1,TRBJ2-5,once,-,TGCAGTGCCGTGAGAGTTCCAGAAGAGACCCAGTACTTC,CSAVRVPEETQYF
TRBV20-1,TRBJ2-7,-,TRBD2,TGCAGTGCCTATATTGCTAGCGGGTACGAGCAGTACTTC,CSAYIASGYEQYF
TRBV4-1,TRBJ2-5,few,-,TGCGCCAGCACATGGCGGGACGGACGTCAAGAGACCCAGTACTTC,CASTWRDGRQETQYF
TRBV10-3,TRBJ1-5,-,-,TGTGCCATCTCGAGGGGGATAACAGATTATCAGCCCCAGCATTTT,CAISRGITDYQPQHF
TRBV7-9,TRBJ2-7,-,TRBD1,TGTGCCAGCAGCCGCCAGGGGACAGGTGCCTCCTACGAGCAGTACTTC,CASSRQGTGASYEQYF
TRBV19,TRBJ1-2,many,-,TGTGCCAGTAGTATTTCCGGACAGCCTCCCAACTATGGCTACACCTTC,CASSISGQPPNYGYTF
TRBV20-1,TRBJ2-5,many,-,TGCAGTGCTAGAGATCTGGACAGAATACAAGAGACCCAGTACTTC,CSARDLDRIQETQYF
TRBV20-1,TRBJ2-7,-,TRBD1,TGCAGTGCTTTCTACGACAGGGGTAACGAGCAGTACTTC,CSAFYDRGNEQYF
TRBV20-1,TRBJ2-7,-,-,TGCAGTGCTAAACAGGGTGGTAGCGGAGAGCAGTACTTC,CSAKQGGSGEQYF
TRBV7-9,TRBJ1-6,-,-,TGTGCCAGCAGCAGAAGAGATGTGACGTCTCATTCACCCCTCCACTTT,CASSRRDVTSHSPLHF
TRBV5-4,TRBJ2-2,once,TRBD2,TGTGCCAGCAGCCCAGGGGGGACTAGCGGTCGAACCGGGGAGCTGTTTTTT,CASSPGGTSGRTGELFF
TRBV5-1,TRBJ2-5,-,-,TGCGCCAGCAGCTTGGCGTCCGGGGCGGAGACCCAGTACTTC,CASSLASGAETQYF
TRBV6-5,TRBJ1-1,many,-,TGTGCCAGCAGTTACGACAGATCGAACACTGAAGCTTTCTTT,CASSYDRSNTEAFF
TRBV29-1,TRBJ1-2,-,-,TGCAGCGTGTTCAGGGACGATGGCTACACCTTC,CSVFRDDGYTF
TRBV7-8,TRBJ1-6,many,-,TGTGCCAGCAGCGGACCTGGGGCAGCTCCCCTCCACTTT,CASSGPGAAPLHF
TRBV6-2/TRBV6-3,TRBJ1-5,many,-,TGTGCCAGCAGCCAAGTGGATCAGCCCCAGCATTTT,CASSQVDQPQHF
TRBV7-3,TRBJ1-1,-,TRBD1,TGTGCCAGCAGCTTACAAGCGGACAGGGAAGCTTTCTTT,CASSLQADREAFF